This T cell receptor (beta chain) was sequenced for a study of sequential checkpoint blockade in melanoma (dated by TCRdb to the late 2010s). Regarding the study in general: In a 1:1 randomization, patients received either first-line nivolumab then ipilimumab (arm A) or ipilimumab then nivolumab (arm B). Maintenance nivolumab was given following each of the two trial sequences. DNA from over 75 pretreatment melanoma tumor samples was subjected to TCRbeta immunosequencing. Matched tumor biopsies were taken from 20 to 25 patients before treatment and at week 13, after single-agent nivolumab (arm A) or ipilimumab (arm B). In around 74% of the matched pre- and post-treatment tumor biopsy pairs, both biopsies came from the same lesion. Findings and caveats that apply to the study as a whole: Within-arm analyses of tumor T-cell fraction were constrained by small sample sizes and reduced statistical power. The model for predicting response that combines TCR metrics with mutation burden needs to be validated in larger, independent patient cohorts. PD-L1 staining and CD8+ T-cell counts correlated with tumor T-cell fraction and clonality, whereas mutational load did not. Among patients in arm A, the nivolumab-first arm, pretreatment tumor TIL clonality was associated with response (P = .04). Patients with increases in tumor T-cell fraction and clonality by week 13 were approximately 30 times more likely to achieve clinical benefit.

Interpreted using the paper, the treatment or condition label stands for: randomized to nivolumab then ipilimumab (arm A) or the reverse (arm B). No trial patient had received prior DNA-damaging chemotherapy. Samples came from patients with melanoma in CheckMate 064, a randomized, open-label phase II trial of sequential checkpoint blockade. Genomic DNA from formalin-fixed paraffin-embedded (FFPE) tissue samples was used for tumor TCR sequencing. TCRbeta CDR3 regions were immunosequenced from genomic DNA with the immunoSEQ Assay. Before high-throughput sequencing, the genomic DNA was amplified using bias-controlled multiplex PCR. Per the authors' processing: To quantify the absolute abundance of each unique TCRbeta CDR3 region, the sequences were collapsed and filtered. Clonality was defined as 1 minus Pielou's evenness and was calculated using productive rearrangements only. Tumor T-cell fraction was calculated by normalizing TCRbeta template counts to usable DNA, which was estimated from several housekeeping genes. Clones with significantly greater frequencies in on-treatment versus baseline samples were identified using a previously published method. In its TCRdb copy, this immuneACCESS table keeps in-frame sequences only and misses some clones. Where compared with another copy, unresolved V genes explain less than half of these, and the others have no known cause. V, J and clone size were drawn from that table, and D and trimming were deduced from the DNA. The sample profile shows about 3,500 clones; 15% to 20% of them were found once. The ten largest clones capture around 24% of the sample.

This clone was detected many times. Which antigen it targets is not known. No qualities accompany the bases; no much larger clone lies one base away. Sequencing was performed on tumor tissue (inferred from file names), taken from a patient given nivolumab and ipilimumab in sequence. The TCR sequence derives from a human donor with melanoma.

This receptor has the CDR3 CASSYRGTEIYEQYF. The base sequence is TGTGCCAGCAGTTATCGAGGGACAGAGATCTACGAGCAGTACTTC. The chain links TRBV6-8 with TRBJ2-7; the central 7 bases match TRBD1. The germline V gene supplies CDR1 MNHGY and CDR2 SAAAGT. The CDR3 sequence holds 15 residues, the cysteine and phenylalanine included. Solely the CDR3 DNA is kept, with 45 bases framed from the first base. Clipping removes 3 bases from V and 3 bases from J, with 8 as the unmatched junction base count.